Each of the 8 T cell receptor beta chains below was sequenced from the same sample in a study of radiation and T cells in renal cell carcinoma. Described time point: blood 4 weeks post-SBRT, at nephrectomy. This sample's treatment: 15 Gy SBRT to primary tumor, nephrectomy 4 weeks later. The method was immunoSEQ multiplex PCR; TCRdb's version includes in-frame clones alone and lacks a portion of them. The repertoire includes 120,000 to 150,000 clones, about 88% of them detected once, and less than 20% sits in the top ten. The material sequenced was blood, taken from a patient whose treatment included radiotherapy and nephrectomy. Receptors originate from a woman in her fifties or sixties with renal cell carcinoma.

The genes are TRBV27 and TRBJ2-1; 10 bases align to TRBD2. After removal of 2 bases from V and 4 bases from J, the junction contained 5 bases not matched to a gene. Germline CDR1 is MNHEY and CDR2 is SMNVEV (reference sequence). The CDR3 covers 16 residues. In DNA form, the CDR3 reads TGTGCCAGCAGTTTAACCGGGACTAGCGCATACAATGAGCAGTTCTTC. Its translation is CASSLTGTSAYNEQFF.

The chain combines TRBV19 with TRBJ2-7; TRBD2 matches 9 bases. The CDR3 contains 13 residues. Germline V gives CDR1 LNHDA, CDR2 SQIVND (reference sequence). The V segment lost 6 bases and the J segment 5 bases; nucleotides outside the gene matches: 5. This CDR3 is CASSSLAGDEQYF. Written as DNA, the CDR3 is TGTGCCAGTAGCTCGTTAGCGGGAGACGAGCAGTACTTC.

The chain couples TRBV5-6 to TRBJ2-3; D gene unclear. This CDR3 spans 15 amino acids. The germline CDR1 and CDR2 sequences are SGHDT and YYEEEE. Deletions cut 3 bases from V and 3 bases from J, with 14 bases between. For the CDR3, the DNA is TGTGCCAGCAGCTCCAACCCGGGCTCGACAGATACGCAGTATTTT. Translating gives CASSSNPGSTDTQYF.

Note on this clone: The sample holds other DNA sequences that translate to the same CDR3. V gene TRBV18 combines with J gene TRBJ2-3; D gene ambiguous. The CDR3 runs to 12 residues. In germline, CDR1 is KGHSH, CDR2 LQKENI. Trimming took 4 bases from V and 0 from J, leaving 2 bases between them. The CDR3 region has the DNA TGTGCCAGCTCACTAAGCACAGATACGCAGTATTTT. It encodes CASSLSTDTQYF.

J is TRBJ2-5 and V is TRBV11-2, with D perhaps TRBD1 (6 bases). In germline, CDR1 is SGHAT, CDR2 FQNNGV. Trimming removed 2 bases from V and 2 bases from J, with 12 bases in between. The CDR3 runs to 15 residues. In DNA, the CDR3 is TGTGCCAGCAGCTTATTAAGGACAGCTCAAGAGACCCAGTACTTC. Protein product: CASSLLRTAQETQYF.

The chain recombines TRBV7-2 with TRBJ2-1; 10 bases map to TRBD2. The V gene end was trimmed by 6 bases and the J gene end by 2 bases; junction bases not matched to a gene: 7. Germline V CDR1 and CDR2: SGHTA, FQGNSA. This CDR3 is built from 16 residues. DNA for the CDR3: TGTGCCAGCAGTGCTACCGGGACTAGCGCCTACAATGAGCAGTTCTTC. Amino acid sequence: CASSATGTSAYNEQFF.

The chain combines TRBV6-5 with TRBJ1-1; D gene uncertain. V lost 6 bases, J lost 5 bases, and 16 bases lay in between. This CDR3 region has 14 residues. Germline CDR1 reads MNHEY; CDR2 reads SVGAGI. CDR3 amino acids: CASRSEWEDTEAFF. CDR3 bases: TGTGCCAGCAGATCCGAGTGGGAGGATACTGAAGCTTTCTTT.

The CDR3 protein is CASSQVLSGGHRVETQYF. The CDR3 DNA sequence: TGTGCCAGCAGCCAAGTCCTTAGCGGGGGCCACCGGGTCGAGACCCAGTACTTC. V is TRBV4-2 and J is TRBJ2-5, with 9 nucleotides matching TRBD2. Germline V CDR1 and CDR2: LGHNA, YNFKEQ. The CDR3 has 18 residues. V shed 1 base, J shed 5 bases, and the junction held 14 bases outside the gene matches.